One sample yielded the 10 T cell receptor beta chains listed below, sequenced in a study of neurological immune-mediated disorders (dated by TCRdb to about 2019). Libraries came from 5' RACE. Sequencing took place on an Illumina HiSeq 2500. The raw public data were reprocessed by TCRdb itself: fastp quality trimming at Q25, MiXCR clonotype calling, in-frame beta chains only. Duplicate CDR3 protein sequences are folded into a single record with the most common DNA and genes. The table for this sample lists around 94,000 distinct CDR3 sequences; roughly 3.5% of them were counted only once. The top ten clones comprise around 6% of the sample. Material: PBMCs. The receptors come from a woman aged 18-29 years with multiple sclerosis.

This clonotype was detected ten times or more. The rearrangement joins TRBV12-3 or TRBV12-4 to TRBJ1-5, with D possibly TRBD1 on 5 matching bases. The CDR3 totals 12 residues. Trimming removed 7 bases at V and 7 bases at J, with 11 bases between. The DNA of the CDR3 is TGTGCCAGCACCCATAAGGGGCAGCCCCAGCATTTT. Translation: CASTHKGQPQHF.

This clonotype was detected a few times. V and J are TRBV5-5 and TRBJ2-1; D is possibly TRBD1 (7 bases). Germline CDR1 SGHKS, CDR2 YYEKEE (reference sequence). V was cut by 3 bases and J by 2 bases, with 12 bases left in between. The length of the CDR3 is 15 residues. Written as DNA, the CDR3 is TGTGCCAGCAGCTCGGCGGGGACAGCCTACAATGAGCAGTTCTTC. Its protein product is CASSSAGTAYNEQFF.

This clonotype came up many times. The chain is built from TRBV7-2 and TRBJ2-3; 13 bases are a match to TRBD2. V shed 5 bases and J 6 bases; nucleotides not matched to a gene: 5. CDR3 length: 15 amino acids. The germline V gene has CDR1 SGHTA and CDR2 FQGNSA. CDR3 DNA sequence: TGTGCCAGCAGCGTAACTAGCGGGAGGGCGGATACGCAGTATTTT. The encoded protein is CASSVTSGRADTQYF.

This clonotype was counted at least ten times. This rearrangement joins TRBV5-1 to TRBJ2-2, with 9 bases aligning to TRBD2. Trimming removed 3 bases from V and 1 base from J; junction bases left unmatched: 4. The CDR3 has 16 amino acids. Germline V gene sequence: CDR1 SGHRS, CDR2 YFSETQ. Here the CDR3 DNA reads TGCGCCAGCAGCTCCTCTAGCGGGGTGAACACCGGGGAGCTGTTTTTT. As protein: CASSSSSGVNTGELFF.

The chain couples TRBV4-1 to TRBJ2-7; TRBD1 is a possible D gene (6 bases). Germline-derived CDR1 and CDR2 are MGHRA and YSYEKL. The ends were cut back, 3 bases at V and 4 bases at J, with 19 bases in the middle. This CDR3 region has 16 residues. The CDR3 spells CASSQGAARGLYEQYF. Written as DNA, the CDR3 is TGCGCCAGCAGCCAGGGGGCCGCCAGGGGTCTGTACGAGCAGTACTTC.

This clonotype has a count of ten or more. The chain employs TRBV4-1 and TRBJ2-1; a weak D match, TRBD2 (5 bases). The CDR3 is made up of 15 amino acids. The germline V gene has CDR1 MGHRA and CDR2 YSYEKL. V lost 4 bases, J lost 4 bases, and 14 bases lay in between. CDR3 sequence reads: CASSRRTQQYNEQFF. The DNA of the CDR3 is TGCGCCAGCAGCCGCAGGACTCAACAATACAATGAGCAGTTCTTC.

This clonotype showed up many times. This chain connects TRBV21-1 to TRBJ2-7; the listed D gene, TRBD2, was not tested against the DNA. TRBV21-1 is assigned pseudogene status. The CDR3 contains 19 residues. The CDR3 reads CASSTGTRASGRCGYEQYF. CDR3 sequence (DNA): TGTGCCAGCAGCACAGGGACACGAGCCAGCGGGAGGTGTGGTTACGAGCAGTACTTC.

This clonotype was recorded at least ten times. This chain joins TRBV3-1 and TRBJ2-2; TRBD1 matches at 10 bases. V was clipped by 4 bases and J by 0 bases; unmatched bases: 2. Germline-derived CDR1 and CDR2 are LGHDT and YNNKEL (reference sequence). This CDR3 contains 16 residues. The DNA of the CDR3 is TGTGCCAGCAGCCGGGACAGGGGAGCGAACACCGGGGAGCTGTTTTTT. It specifies CASSRDRGANTGELFF.

This clonotype was detected many times. V is TRBV6-6 and J is TRBJ2-3; 12 bases are shared with TRBD1. CDR1 and CDR2 from the germline V gene are MNHNY and SVGAGI (reference sequence). With V trimmed by 2 bases and J by 7 bases, 10 bases remained unmatched. The CDR3 has 17 amino acids. The chain's CDR3 is CASSYPTGTGGVNTQYF. In DNA, the CDR3 is TGTGCCAGCAGTTACCCAACCGGGACAGGGGGCGTGAATACGCAGTATTTT.

The table lists this clonotype with many counts. The chain combines TRBV6-6 with TRBJ2-7; the match to TRBD1 covers 8 bases. Germline CDR1 MNHNY, CDR2 SVGAGI (reference sequence). V lost 2 bases, J lost 5 bases, and 8 bases stayed unmatched. The CDR3 spans 15 residues. Here the CDR3 reads CASSYGGRGPHEQYF. The CDR3 DNA reads TGTGCCAGCAGTTACGGGGGCAGGGGGCCCCACGAGCAGTACTTC.